Listed below are T cell receptor beta chains from one sample, sequenced in a study of stem cell transplantation in POMP-related autoinflammatory disease. TCRdb's table, derived via immunoSEQ multiplex PCR, lists solely in-frame clones and lacks some. Of approximately 65,000 clones in the sample, approximately 91% were seen once. The specimen was CD4+ T cells from PBMCs, collected after stem cell transplantation. These receptors were collected from a human patient with POMP-related autoinflammation and immune dysregulation (PRAID). Some T cells may arise from the graft donor. CDR3s include the opening cysteine and the closing phenylalanine or tryptophan. Fields, in order: J gene, D gene, V gene, clone size, CDR3 DNA, CDR3 protein. A D gene is named only where the DNA matches it firmly. The listing skips clone size in some rows; elsewhere it reads once, few, many or a size class.

TRBJ2-1,TRBD2,TRBV9,-,TGTGCCAGCAGCGCCCGACTAGCGGGAAGGTACAATGAGCAGTTCTTC,CASSARLAGRYNEQFF
TRBJ2-7,-,TRBV19,-,TGTGCCAGTAGTATAGAGGGCGCCCCATCCTACGAGCAGTACTTC,CASSIEGAPSYEQYF
TRBJ1-6,TRBD1,TRBV19,-,TGTGCCAGTAGTATAGGACAGGGAACTGGTTCACCCCTCCACTTT,CASSIGQGTGSPLHF
TRBJ1-6,TRBD1,TRBV5-6,-,TGTGCCAGCAGCACAACGACAGGGAGCTCCTATAATTCACCCCTCCACTTT,CASSTTTGSSYNSPLHF
TRBJ2-2,TRBD1,TRBV4-1,-,TGCGCCAGCAGCCAAGACAACCCCGGGACAGGGGTCGGGGAGCTGTTTTTT,CASSQDNPGTGVGELFF
TRBJ2-1,TRBD2,TRBV7-9,-,TGTGCCAGCTTAGGGCGGGAGAGTTCCTACAATGAGCAGTTCTTC,CASLGRESSYNEQFF
TRBJ2-2,-,TRBV18,-,TGTGCCAGCTCACCACGGGGGGACCTGGTCTACGGGGAGCTGTTTTTT,CASSPRGDLVYGELFF
TRBJ2-5,-,TRBV10-3,-,TGTGCCATCTCTCCGGACCCCCAAGAGACCCAGTACTTC,CAISPDPQETQYF
TRBJ2-1,TRBD1,TRBV27,-,TGTGCCAGCGGGGGCGGGACAGGGATTGCTGAGCAGTTCTTC,CASGGGTGIAEQFF
TRBJ2-2,TRBD1,TRBV4-1,once,TGCGCCAGCAGCTTAGCACAGGGGCTCACCGGGGAGCTGTTTTTT,CASSLAQGLTGELFF
TRBJ2-3,TRBD1,TRBV10-3,-,TGTGCCATCAGTGCGCTTCCAGGGGGCGCAGGGGATACGCAGTATTTT,CAISALPGGAGDTQYF
TRBJ2-3,-,TRBV19,-,TGTGCCAGTACTCAAACCTGGACAGTCGGTGGTGTCCTCCCAGATACGCAGTATTTT,CASTQTWTVGGVLPDTQYF
TRBJ2-2,-,TRBV5-1,once,TGCGCCAGCAGCATGACAGTTGGCACCGGGGAGCTGTTTTTT,CASSMTVGTGELFF
TRBJ1-2,-,TRBV29-1,-,TGCAGCGTTGAAGCGGCAGACTATGGCTACACCTTC,CSVEAADYGYTF
TRBJ2-5,-,TRBV19,-,TGTGCCAGTAGTACCCTCAGCGCAGAGACCCAGTACTTC,CASSTLSAETQYF
TRBJ2-1,-,TRBV9,-,TGTGCCAGCAGCGTTTTAGCGGAGAGCTCCTACAATGAGCAGTTCTTC,CASSVLAESSYNEQFF
TRBJ2-3,-,TRBV28,-,TGTGCCAGCAGTTTTCCGAACTTCGATGGCACAGATACGCAGTATTTT,CASSFPNFDGTDTQYF
TRBJ1-2,-,TRBV7-9,once,TGTGCCAGCAGCTTGACGGAAAGTTTTTATGGCTACACCTTC,CASSLTESFYGYTF
TRBJ2-3,-,TRBV6-1,once,TGTGCCAGCAGTGACAATGGGGGAGCTAGCACAGATACGCAGTATTTT,CASSDNGGASTDTQYF
TRBJ2-2,-,TRBV6-1,few,TGTGCCAGCAGTGACGTGGGATTCGGGGAGCTGTTTTTT,CASSDVGFGELFF
TRBJ2-5,TRBD1,TRBV11-2,-,TGTGCCAGCAGCTTAGTGGGGACAGGGGAAGAGACCCAGTACTTC,CASSLVGTGEETQYF
TRBJ2-5,TRBD2,TRBV5-1,-,TGCGCCAGCAGCTTGGCGACTAGCGGAGAGACCCAGTACTTC,CASSLATSGETQYF
TRBJ1-1,TRBD1,TRBV5-6,-,TGTGCCAGCAGCTTGGCAGGGGGCGCTTACCCCATGTCGGCTTTCTTT,CASSLAGGAYPMSAFF
TRBJ2-1,TRBD1,TRBV3-1/TRBV3-2,-,TGTGCCAGCAGCCGCCGGTTCGGACAGGACCAAGAGCAGTTCTTC,CASSRRFGQDQEQFF
TRBJ2-1,TRBD2,TRBV28,-,TGTGCCAGCAGTGGGAATCTAGCGGGAGATCTCAATGAGCAGTTCTTC,CASSGNLAGDLNEQFF
TRBJ1-4,TRBD1,TRBV28,-,TGTGCCAGCAGCTCACCAGACAGGGGCGTTAATGAAAAACTGTTTTTT,CASSSPDRGVNEKLFF
TRBJ1-1,TRBD1,TRBV7-9,-,TGTGCCAGCAGTTGGCAGGGGGCTCGTGAAGCTTTCTTT,CASSWQGAREAFF
TRBJ2-3,TRBD2,TRBV4-1,-,TGCGCCAGCAGCCAACGGACTAGCGGGGGCCCCGGGACGCAGTATTTT,CASSQRTSGGPGTQYF
TRBJ2-7,TRBD2,TRBV2,-,TGTGCCAGCGGGCGGGAGGGCATTTACGAGCAGTACTTC,CASGREGIYEQYF
TRBJ1-3,-,TRBV3-1/TRBV3-2,-,TGTGCCAGCAGCCAAGATCCTTCAGGGCCGAGCTCTGGAAACACCATATATTTT,CASSQDPSGPSSGNTIYF
TRBJ2-5,-,TRBV24-1,-,TGTGCCACCAGTGATTTGTGGCAAGAGACCCAGTACTTC,CATSDLWQETQYF
TRBJ2-1,TRBD2,TRBV20-1,-,TGCAGTGCTAGTTCCGGGAGGGCTAGCGACTACAATGAGCAGTTCTTC,CSASSGRASDYNEQFF
TRBJ2-7,TRBD1,TRBV18,-,TGTGCCAGCTCACCACTAAGGGACAGCTCCTACGAGCAGTACTTC,CASSPLRDSSYEQYF
TRBJ2-7,TRBD2,TRBV4-1,-,TGCGCCAGCAGGCACGCCGGGAGGGGACACTACGAGCAGTACTTC,CASRHAGRGHYEQYF
TRBJ2-5,-,TRBV6-1,-,TGTGCCAGCAGTGAAATCAGGGGACAAGAGACCCAGTACTTC,CASSEIRGQETQYF
TRBJ2-3,-,TRBV21-1,once,TGTGCCAGCAGCACCAGGGAGGGCAGAAGGGCCGCTAGCACAGATACGCAGTATTTT,CASSTREGRRAASTDTQYF
TRBJ2-5,-,TRBV24-1,-,TGTGCCACCAGTGATTTAGGGCAGGGGGGAGAGACCCAGTACTTC,CATSDLGQGGETQYF
TRBJ2-2,-,TRBV19,once,TGTGCCAGTAGTCCTTTGGCAGGCCGGTACACCGGGGAGCTGTTTTTT,CASSPLAGRYTGELFF
TRBJ1-2,-,TRBV12-3/TRBV12-4,-,TGTGCCAGCAGTAGACAGATGTTCGCTGGCTACACCTTC,CASSRQMFAGYTF
TRBJ2-1,-,TRBV24-1,-,TGTGCCACCAGTGATTCGGGACCGACCGTGGACCATGAGCAGTTCTTC,CATSDSGPTVDHEQFF